The T cell receptor beta chain described here comes from a study of PD-1 blockade in classical Hodgkin lymphoma. Study information: Nivolumab dosed at 3 mg/kg went to patients intravenously every 2 weeks. Whole-study results and caveats: Still unresolved is the cause of the repertoire differences, which may be disease activity or prior therapy.

In germline, CDR1 is PRHDT, CDR2 FYEKMQ (reference sequence). The CDR3 sequence is 13 residues long. V lost 0 bases, J lost 3 bases, and 6 bases lay in between. On this clone itself: Its antigen is unknown.

Clones were read by immunoSEQ multiplex PCR, and TCRdb kept only the in-frame ones, dropping some. In the table there are approximately 10,000 clones, 84% of which are singletons. All patients experienced relapse after autologous stem cell transplantation, and brentuximab vedotin exposure was variable. The investigators isolated CD8+ T cells from thawed PBMCs using magnetic negative selection. V and J are TRBV13 and TRBJ2-7; perhaps TRBD1 as D (5 bases). The sequences come from CD8+ T cells from blood, collected at baseline. The TCR comes from a human donor with classical Hodgkin lymphoma. The CDR3 DNA reads TGTGCCAGCAGCTTAGGGGGGCGCTACGAGCAGTACTTC. Encoded protein: CASSLGGRYEQYF.